The present entry profiles one T cell receptor (beta chain) with its context. Its cognate antigen has yet to be identified. Nothing much larger sits one base from this clone, and base qualities are not available. Trimming takes 7 bases off V and 3 bases off J; junction bases not matched to a gene: 9. The CDR3 holds 14 amino acids from the cysteine to the phenylalanine. Only CDR3 DNA remains: 42 bases, in frame from the first base. Taken from the germline V gene, the CDR1 and CDR2 loops are MDHEN and SYDVKM. Healthy HIV-negative adults with no recently reported acute infections or vaccinations were included as donors. All donors were Caucasian adults living in Nashville, Tennessee, USA. CD4+ T cells were enriched by magnetic negative selection; naive cells were then positively selected on CD45RA, and the negative fraction formed the memory subset. Blood was collected by leukapheresis, and PBMCs were isolated by Ficoll-Histopaque density gradient centrifugation and then cryopreserved in liquid nitrogen vapor phase. Purity and quantity of every magnetically sorted T cell population were checked by analytical flow cytometry. Each sorted fraction had its genomic DNA isolated and then quantified by UV absorbance on a Nanodrop 2000c.

Using the deep immunoSEQ assay, TCR CDR3 regions were amplified from genomic DNA by multiplex PCR. Extracted genomic DNA from each cell subset was spread evenly across all wells of several immunoSEQ 96-well plates, with each plate serving as a replicate. For sorted subsets, approximately 0.2 ug of genomic DNA, equivalent to roughly 30,000 T cell genomes, went into each replicate PCR. The purified libraries were quantified using a Qubit 3.0 fluorometer, sized with a Bioanalyzer 2100, and then quantified again using the KAPA Library Quantification kit. Every immunoSEQ 96-well plate was sequenced on a separate single-read 150-cycle Illumina NextSeq 550 flow cell. On the study's bioinformatics: Because the immunoSEQ output held only junctional sequences and lacked quality scores, the filtering could not match the filtering applied to full-length reads. To assign V/J genes and CDR3, sequences were annotated using PyIR, a Python wrapper for IgBLAST v1.9, with IMGT germline references. Any read was removed if the V/J assignment was weak (E-value above 1e-6), the CDR3 was missing, or the read contained stop codons, out-of-frame junctions, or ambiguous translated residues. A V3J clonotype was defined by an identical inferred V gene, J gene, and CDR3 amino acid sequence. Percentage overlap between repertoires was computed as shared unique clonotypes divided by the size of the smaller repertoire. Repertoire richness was assessed with RTK rarefaction, the Chao1 estimator, and Recon v2.1 estimates of unobserved clonotypes. For all TCRbeta clonotypes obtained by the gDNA method from a handful of donors, generation probabilities were computed with OLGA. The immuneACCESS repertoire file appears here via TCRdb, limited to in-frame rearrangements. These files lack a portion of the clones; in checked studies, under half of the deficit traces to unresolved V genes, and the cause of the others is not known. That table gives V, J and clone size, and the DNA gave D and trimming. The sample table records hundreds of thousands of clones; roughly 73% of these occur just once. The biggest ten clones account for 1.5% to 2% of the sample.

This sample was included in a study of shared clonotypes between healthy human individuals (dated by TCRdb to 2018 to 2020). About the study as a whole: The cohort comprised two women and three men aged 18 to 49 years. Per donor, three plates each were used for CD4 naive and CD4 memory, two for CD8 naive, and one for CD8 memory. The study deeply sequenced blood TCR repertoires of five healthy adults to estimate repertoire size and the extent of clonotype sharing between individuals. Libraries were prepared and TCR repertoires were sequenced by different laboratories using diverse techniques, in order to increase sequencing depth and limit assay-specific biases. Each donor's leukapheresis produced roughly between roughly 0.94 and 9.5 billion PBMCs.

The full study reports these points: Because the study included a small number of donors, the genetic and exposure-history diversity represented was limited. Based on pairwise subsampling, the degree of clonotype sharing among donors was expected to be affected by sequencing depth. Sampling was restricted to blood, and TCR repertoires in tissue are likely to differ from TCR repertoires in blood. Approximately 5% of naive CD4, roughly 3.6% of naive CD8, approximately 2% of memory CD4, and 0.4% of memory CD8 clonotypes were shared across several donors. Higher generation probabilities were observed for clonotypes shared by all four sorted-subset donors than for non-shared clonotypes. Incomplete sequencing was indicated by rarefaction of sorted-subset datasets, despite the large sequencing depth. Naive subsets generally had larger estimated clonotype richness than memory subsets.

The chain is encoded by TRBV28 joined to TRBJ2-7, with 7 central nucleotides matching TRBD1. The specimen sequenced was memory CD4+ T cells sorted from blood. What the cell subset or site label conveys for this sample: CD45RA-negative fraction. The TCR was taken from a woman in her thirties in good health. The CDR3 in this case is CASNPTGAVYEQYF. The nucleotides read TGTGCCAGCAACCCCACAGGGGCCGTCTACGAGCAGTACTTC.